This TCR beta chain was profiled in a study of blood T cell repertoires in COVID-19. The overall study: PBMCs, B-cell-depleted T cells, or T cells were the source of the cDNA or gDNA that made up the material.

Libraries were prepared by immunoSEQ multiplex PCR; TCRdb keeps only in-frame clonotypes and omits some of them. The table includes some 510,000 clones, 70% to 90% detected once. Germline-derived CDR1 and CDR2 are MNHNY and SVGAGI (reference sequence). The CDR3 loop spans 17 amino acids. The V gene end was trimmed by 5 bases and the J gene end by 5 bases; junction bases not matched to a gene: 15. Allocation to cohorts depended on clinical history reported by the participants. Sequencing was performed on PBMCs or T cells enriched from blood (not recorded which). The chain is built from TRBV6-6 and TRBJ2-7, with TRBD2 matching 10 bases. This TCR derives from a woman between 40 and 50 years old who had recovered from COVID-19. The CDR3 nucleotides are TGTGCCAGCAGTCAGGGGGCCTGGACTAGCGGCCTTCACGAGCAGTACTTC. The encoded protein is CASSQGAWTSGLHEQYF.